The rows below give T cell receptor beta chains drawn from one sample of a study of PD-L1 blockade in urothelial cancer. Libraries were prepared by immunoSEQ multiplex PCR; TCRdb keeps only in-frame clonotypes and omits some of them. Here the sample spans around 56,000 clones, roughly 84% being singletons. Source: PBMCs, taken around atezolizumab (anti-PD-L1) treatment. Receptors were obtained from a man aged 45-60 years with urothelial cancer. The CDR3 runs from the conserved cysteine through the conserved F or W. A D gene is named only where the DNA matches it firmly. The size field is filled for only some rows; it gives once, few, many or a size class.

>TRBV28|-|TRBJ2-7|-
TGTGCCAGCACCTTGACAGGGAGGAGCTACGAGCAGTACTTC
CASTLTGRSYEQYF
>TRBV6-4|-|TRBJ2-7|-
TGTGCCAGCAGGATGATTCGGGGGCAGTACTTC
CASRMIRGQYF
>TRBV30|-|TRBJ1-2|-
TGTGCCTGGAGTCGAGGGGGGGAAGGAGGCTACACCTTC
CAWSRGGEGGYTF
>TRBV10-3|TRBD1|TRBJ1-2|-
TGTGCCATCAAACGGACAGGGTCCTATGGCTACACCTTC
CAIKRTGSYGYTF
>TRBV14|TRBD1|TRBJ1-4|-
TGTGCCAGCAGCCAAGATTTCTCAGGGGGCGGAGAAAAACTGTTTTTT
CASSQDFSGGGEKLFF
>TRBV23-1|TRBD1|TRBJ2-7|-
TGCGCCAGCAGTCAATTGGACAGGTCCTACGAGCAGTACTTC
CASSQLDRSYEQYF
>TRBV5-1|-|TRBJ2-3|-
TGCGCCAGCAGCTTGGCCTTGGGGCGTGCAGATACGCAGTATTTT
CASSLALGRADTQYF
>TRBV5-5|-|TRBJ1-3|-
TGTGCCAGCAGCGTAACAGGGACTGGAAACACCATATATTTT
CASSVTGTGNTIYF
>TRBV4-1|TRBD1|TRBJ2-1|-
TGCGCCAGCAGTCTCCGGACAGGGAGTAATGAGCAGTTCTTC
CASSLRTGSNEQFF
>TRBV7-2|TRBD2|TRBJ2-3|-
TGTGCCAGCAGCTTAGTGGGTAGCGGGAGGGCCACAGATACGCAGTATTTT
CASSLVGSGRATDTQYF
>TRBV2|-|TRBJ1-5|-
TGTGCCAGCAGTGAAGGGGCATTCCTTAGCAATCAGCCCCAGCATTTT
CASSEGAFLSNQPQHF
>TRBV11-1|TRBD2|TRBJ2-1|-
TGTGCCAGCAGCCCCGAGCGGGGCTCCTACAATGAGCAGTTCTTC
CASSPERGSYNEQFF
>TRBV28|TRBD1|TRBJ1-5|once
TGTGCCAGCAAAAAAGACAGGGCACGGCCCCAGCATTTT
CASKKDRARPQHF
>TRBV7-9|TRBD1|TRBJ1-3|-
TGTGCCAGCAGCTTAGACAGGGGCTCTGGAAACACCATATATTTT
CASSLDRGSGNTIYF
>TRBV21-1|-|TRBJ2-5|-
TGTGCCAGCAGCATTCTTGTTGAGGCCCAGTACTTC
CASSILVEAQYF
>TRBV4-1|-|TRBJ2-7|-
TGCGCCAGCAGCCAAAGCTATATGGGGCTGGACGAGCAGTACTTC
CASSQSYMGLDEQYF
>TRBV11-2|TRBD2|TRBJ2-7|-
TGTGCCAGCAGCTACTATACTAGCGGGGAGCAGTACTTC
CASSYYTSGEQYF
>TRBV6-1|-|TRBJ1-2|-
TGTGCCAGCGGCCCCGGCTACACCTTC
CASGPGYTF
>TRBV11-2|-|TRBJ2-7|-
TGTGCCAGCAGCCCTTCCTACGAGCAGTACTTC
CASSPSYEQYF
>TRBV6-6|-|TRBJ2-5|-
TGTGCCAGCAGTTACGGGGCAGGCCAAGAGACCCAGTACTTC
CASSYGAGQETQYF
>TRBV28|TRBD2|TRBJ2-7|once
TGTGCCAGCACCCCCGGGACTAGCGAGGCCTACGAGCAGTACTTC
CASTPGTSEAYEQYF
>TRBV28|TRBD2|TRBJ2-5|-
TGTGCCAGCAGCCCAACTAGCGCTGCGTTTAGGGAGACCCAGTACTTC
CASSPTSAAFRETQYF
>TRBV7-9|-|TRBJ2-3|-
TGTGCCAGCAGCTTAAATTCTCCGTGGGGTACGGGAACAGATACGCAGTATTTT
CASSLNSPWGTGTDTQYF
>TRBV14|-|TRBJ2-2|-
TGTGCCAGCAGCCAGGAACTAGGGAACACCGGGGAGCTGTTTTTT
CASSQELGNTGELFF
>TRBV28|-|TRBJ2-7|-
TGTGCCAGCAGTTTAATGGGGAGCTCCTACGAGCAGTACTTC
CASSLMGSSYEQYF
>TRBV27|TRBD2|TRBJ2-7|-
TGTGCCAGCAAGATATCATCGGGACTAGCGGGACCTACCTTACGGGAGCAGTACTTC
CASKISSGLAGPTLREQYF